One and the same sample provided the 24 T cell receptor beta chains below, sequenced in a study of blood T cell repertoires in COVID-19. TCRdb's copy holds only in-frame clones and misses some; the assay was immunoSEQ multiplex PCR. The sample lists approximately 480,000 clones, around 90% seen once, with about 0.65% in the top ten. Input material: PBMCs or T cells enriched from blood (not recorded which). The receptors shown here come from a young woman who had recovered from COVID-19.

This clone is a singleton in its sample. V usage is TRBV3-1 (or the pseudogene TRBV3-2) and J usage is TRBJ1-1, with 10 bases lining up with TRBD1. The CDR3 consists of 14 residues. After removal of 2 bases from V and 6 bases from J, the junction contained 3 bases not matched to a gene. Germline CDR1 is LGHDT and CDR2 is YNNKEL (reference sequence). The CDR3 coding sequence is TGTGCCAGCAGCCAACCCGGGACAGGGGCTGAAGCTTTCTTT. Translation: CASSQPGTGAEAFF.

The genes are TRBV2 and TRBJ1-4, with TRBD1 matching over 7 bases. The germline CDR1 and CDR2 sequences are SNHLY and FYNNEI. The CDR3 is made up of 14 amino acids. With 10 bases clipped from V and 8 bases from J, the junction kept 13 bases outside the gene matches. CDR3 nucleotide sequence: TGTGCCACCGCCGACAGGGCGGTTGAAGAAAAACTGTTTTTT. Its translation is CATADRAVEEKLFF.

The chain links TRBV20-1 to TRBJ2-3; D uncertain. The CDR3 contains 14 residues. The V gene's germline CDR1 is DFQATT and CDR2 SNEGSKA (reference sequence). Trimming pared 3 bases from V and 1 base from J, leaving 11 bases between. The CDR3 coding sequence is TGCAGTGCTAGTAACGGTGTGGGCACAGATACGCAGTATTTT. The encoded protein is CSASNGVGTDTQYF.

The chain carries TRBV2 and TRBJ1-1, with D unresolved. Trimming took off 4 bases at V and 4 bases at J, with 10 bases between the two ends. The CDR3 runs 13 residues. Germline V lookup: CDR1 SNHLY, CDR2 FYNNEI. The CDR3 bases are TGTGCCAGCAGTGTTAACCCCGGCACTGAAGCTTTCTTT. It is translated as CASSVNPGTEAFF.

In its sample, this clone was seen a few times. This chain uses TRBV29-1 with TRBJ1-2; the D gene is possibly TRBD1 (5 bases). Per germline, CDR1 SQVTM and CDR2 ANQGSEA. The CDR3 length is 16 residues. V lost 2 bases and J lost 2, with 18 bases in between. The CDR3 region is CSVERGLREHNYGYTF. CDR3 in DNA: TGCAGCGTTGAAAGGGGTCTTAGGGAACACAACTATGGCTACACCTTC.

The chain carries TRBV18 and TRBJ1-5; TRBD1 might be the D (6 bases). V gave up 6 bases and J gave up 0 bases, with 15 bases separating them. The CDR3 is 16 residues long. Germline V gene sequence: CDR1 KGHSH, CDR2 LQKENI. In DNA, the CDR3 is TGTGCCAGCTCTCACGACCAGGGGTATAGCAATCAGCCCCAGCATTTT. This encodes CASSHDQGYSNQPQHF.

This chain links TRBV19 with TRBJ2-1; 11 nucleotides agree with TRBD1. The germline V gene encodes CDR1 LNHDA and CDR2 SQIVND (reference sequence). The CDR3 loop spans 16 amino acids. The trim removed 5 bases at V and 5 bases at J, leaving 8 bases unmatched. This chain's CDR3 is CASSPQGQGDNNEQFF. In DNA form, the CDR3 reads TGTGCCAGTAGTCCTCAGGGACAGGGGGACAACAATGAGCAGTTCTTC.

This chain connects TRBV5-1 to TRBJ2-2; 7 bases line up with TRBD2. V lost 1 base and J lost 3; bases outside the gene matches: 6. The CDR3 spans 16 residues. Germline V gives CDR1 SGHRS, CDR2 YFSETQ. CDR3 nucleotides: TGCGCCAGCAGCTTGAAAGCGGGGATCGACACCGGGGAGCTGTTTTTT. It translates to CASSLKAGIDTGELFF.

CDR3 coding DNA: TGCGCCAGCAGTAGTAGCGGGGCCCGAGATACGCAGTATTTT. This codes for CASSSSGARDTQYF. The chain has TRBV5-1 and TRBJ2-3; 8 bases line up with TRBD2. Germline V gene data show CDR1 as SGHRS and CDR2 as YFSETQ. V shed 5 bases, J shed 5 bases, and the junction held 7 bases outside the gene matches. The CDR3 is 14 residues long.

CDR3 residues: CASSSWDSSNYGYTF. The CDR3 region has the DNA TGTGCCAGCAGTTCGTGGGACAGCTCTAACTATGGCTACACCTTC. The chain is built from TRBV6-5 and TRBJ1-2; 7 bases are shared with TRBD1. V shed 4 bases and J 0 bases; nucleotides not matched to a gene: 5. The CDR3 is 15 residues long. Germline V gene data show CDR1 as MNHEY and CDR2 as SVGAGI.

Regarding this clone: Other DNA sequences in the same sample also yield this CDR3. The chain combines TRBV20-1 with TRBJ2-5, with D possibly TRBD2 on 5 matching bases. This CDR3 is built from 12 residues. Germline CDR1 is DFQATT and CDR2 is SNEGSKA (reference sequence). The ends were cut back, 3 bases at V and 3 bases at J, with 8 bases in the middle. The CDR3 sequence: CSASQAEETQYF. CDR3 in DNA: TGCAGTGCTAGTCAAGCGGAAGAGACCCAGTACTTC.

J is TRBJ1-2 and V is TRBV24-1; 9 bases align to TRBD1. V lost 3 bases and J lost 8; bases outside the gene matches: 12. The CDR3 sequence is 16 residues long. CDR1 and CDR2 (germline): KGHDR, SFDVKD. The CDR3 loop is CATSDEGQGNSNGYTF. The CDR3 bases are TGTGCCACCAGTGATGAGGGACAGGGAAACTCAAACGGCTACACCTTC.

This chain links TRBV7-2 with TRBJ2-5; 9 positions agree with TRBD2. Trimming at V came to 2 bases and at J to 5 bases, leaving 6 bases not matched to a gene. This CDR3 is built from 15 residues. CDR1 is SGHTA, CDR2 FQGNSA, per germline. CDR3 sequence reads: CASSLRSSGVETQYF. As DNA, the CDR3 is TGTGCCAGCAGCTTACGTTCTAGCGGGGTGGAGACCCAGTACTTC.

The V and J genes are TRBV4-1 and TRBJ2-3, with a weak D call TRBD1 (6 bases). The CDR3 covers 15 residues. V lost 0 bases, J lost 7 bases, and 14 bases lay in between. Germline CDR1 is MGHRA and CDR2 is YSYEKL. DNA for the CDR3: TGCGCCAGCAGCCAAGATAGGGGGACCCCCCATACGCAGTATTTT. Amino acid sequence: CASSQDRGTPHTQYF.

This clone appeared a few times. V gene TRBV10-1 combines with J gene TRBJ2-3, with 9 bases matching TRBD1. The germline V gene encodes CDR1 WNHNN and CDR2 SYGVQD (reference sequence). The CDR3 runs to 15 residues. The V segment lost 5 bases and the J segment 3 bases; nucleotides outside the gene matches: 6. The CDR3 DNA sequence: TGCGCCAGCAGTAGGGACAGGGATGGGACAGATACGCAGTATTTT. Translation: CASSRDRDGTDTQYF.

This clone was seen many times. V usage is TRBV5-1 and J usage is TRBJ1-6, with 10 bases that match TRBD1. The germline CDR1 and CDR2 sequences are SGHRS and YFSETQ. CDR3 size: 15 residues. Trimming took 4 bases from V and 7 from J; bases not matched to a gene: 5. In DNA, the CDR3 is TGCGCCAGCAGCCGGGGGGGACAGGGGAATTCACCCCTCCACTTT. Amino acids: CASSRGGQGNSPLHF.

This clone has just one count. This sample includes further DNA sequences coding for the same CDR3. This rearrangement joins TRBV7-2 to TRBJ2-5, with unresolved D. V was shortened by 2 bases and J by 4 bases, with 8 bases between the two germline ends. There are 13 residues in the CDR3. The germline V gene encodes CDR1 SGHTA and CDR2 FQGNSA. The CDR3 sequence: CASSLSRGETQYF. The CDR3, as DNA: TGTGCCAGCAGCTTAAGTAGAGGAGAGACCCAGTACTTC.

This clone was observed a few times. V gene TRBV30 combines with J gene TRBJ1-1; D may be TRBD1 (5 bases). Germline CDR1 is GTSNPN and CDR2 is SVGIG (reference sequence). V lost 1 base and J 3 bases, leaving 9 bases between the germline ends. The CDR3 has 13 residues. The CDR3 spells CAWSEGAYTEAFF. DNA for the CDR3: TGTGCCTGGAGTGAAGGGGCTTACACTGAAGCTTTCTTT.

Only one count was recorded for this clone. This chain's CDR3 is CASSILTTAGGETQYF. In DNA, the CDR3 is TGTGCCAGCAGCATCCTAACGACAGCCGGGGGGGAGACCCAGTACTTC. The chain carries TRBV7-2 and TRBJ2-5, with 7 bases fitting TRBD2. The trim removed 5 bases at V and 5 bases at J, leaving 14 bases unmatched. This CDR3 is built from 16 residues. Germline CDR1 SGHTA, CDR2 FQGNSA.

The genes are TRBV10-3 and TRBJ1-5; D perhaps matches TRBD1 (6 bases). The germline V and J ends were trimmed by 10 bases and 0 bases, with 19 bases remaining between them. The germline CDR1 and CDR2 sequences are ENHRY and SYGVKD. The CDR3 loop spans 16 amino acids. CDR3 protein: CATGRGGLDSNQPQHF. The CDR3 coding sequence is TGTGCCACGGGCCGCGGGGGGCTTGATAGCAATCAGCCCCAGCATTTT.

The chain is built from TRBV19 and TRBJ1-5; TRBD1 might be the D (6 bases). In germline, CDR1 is LNHDA, CDR2 SQIVND (reference sequence). V lost 7 bases and J lost 2, with 15 bases in between. The CDR3 is made up of 15 amino acids. The CDR3 DNA follows: TGTGCCAGTACCCAACAGGGAAAGGGCAATCAGCCCCAGCATTTT. This codes for CASTQQGKGNQPQHF.

The chain joins TRBV2 to TRBJ1-2; D is unclear. CDR3 length: 13 amino acids. Germline CDR1 is SNHLY and CDR2 is FYNNEI. V lost 4 bases and J 10 bases, leaving 16 bases between the germline ends. CDR3 sequence (DNA): TGTGCCAGCAGTGGCGGAGTCATGAAGGACTACACCTTC. Protein sequence: CASSGGVMKDYTF.

The chain uses TRBV5-1 and TRBJ2-5, with TRBD2 matching over 9 bases. J lost 2 bases, V lost 4 bases, and 12 bases had no gene match. This CDR3 is 17 amino acids long. Germline V gives CDR1 SGHRS, CDR2 YFSETQ. DNA for the CDR3: TGCGCCAGCAGCCCGAAAACCGCTCTAGCGGGGCAAGAGACCCAGTACTTC. Translating gives CASSPKTALAGQETQYF.

The J gene is TRBJ1-1, the V gene TRBV5-1; D is undetermined. Germline V lookup: CDR1 SGHRS, CDR2 YFSETQ. Trimming removed 1 base from V and 1 base from J, with 14 bases in between. The CDR3 length is 16 residues. CDR3 region: CASSLMGGRGNTEAFF. CDR3 in DNA: TGCGCCAGCAGCTTGATGGGAGGGAGAGGGAACACTGAAGCTTTCTTT.